These 26 T cell receptor beta chains were sequenced from one sample in a study of shared clonotypes between healthy human individuals. Libraries were prepared by immunoSEQ multiplex PCR; TCRdb keeps only in-frame clonotypes and omits some of them. Of around 1.9 million clones listed, around 93% are singletons. Terminally differentiated effector memory CD45RA+ cells were excluded by CCR7 positive selection of CD45RO-negative cells. Source material: naive CD8+ T cells from PBMCs. The receptors stem from a man between 18 and 35 years old in good health. Some clones in this sample may be carry-over from other donors' samples.

The rearrangement joins TRBV27 to TRBJ2-7, with D possibly being TRBD1 (5 bases). V lost 2 bases and J 5 bases, leaving 10 bases between the germline ends. CDR1 MNHEY and CDR2 SMNVEV come from the germline V gene (reference sequence). This CDR3 spans 13 amino acids. The CDR3 DNA reads as TGTGCCAGCAGTTTAACCAGGGTGAACGAGCAGTACTTC. Translating it yields CASSLTRVNEQYF.

V usage is TRBV15 and J usage is TRBJ1-2, with D uncertain. V was cut by 2 bases and J by 7 bases, with 8 bases left in between. CDR1 is LNHNV and CDR2 is YYDKDF in the germline V gene (reference sequence). CDR3 length: 12 residues. Written as DNA, the CDR3 is TGTGCCACCAGCAGAACGTCGGGTGGCTACACCTTC. It translates to CATSRTSGGYTF.

This chain joins TRBV2 and TRBJ2-7; the D is unclear. Trimming pared 2 bases from V and 9 bases from J, leaving 8 bases between. The CDR3 covers 11 residues. Germline-derived CDR1 and CDR2 are SNHLY and FYNNEI. The CDR3 spells CASSEPPGQYF. CDR3 DNA sequence: TGTGCCAGCAGTGAACCTCCGGGGCAGTACTTC.

CDR3 coding DNA: TGTGCCACCAAAGCCCCGGGACAGGGGATCTACGAGCAGTACTTC. Its translation is CATKAPGQGIYEQYF. V usage is TRBV25-1 and J usage is TRBJ2-5, with 10 bases fitting TRBD1. Matching the DNA end better, TRBJ2-7 makes the J call doubtful. Germline V lookup: CDR1 MGHDK, CDR2 SYGVNS. The CDR3 covers 15 residues.

The chain recombines TRBV5-6 with TRBJ2-7; D is possibly TRBD1 (5 bases). Looked up from germline, CDR1 is SGHDT and CDR2 is YYEEEE. With 0 bases removed from V and 3 bases from J, the gap between germline ends came to 10 bases. The CDR3 loop spans 14 amino acids. The CDR3: CASSLAGSNYEQYF. Here the CDR3 DNA reads TGTGCCAGCAGCTTGGCAGGGTCCAACTACGAGCAGTACTTC.

The chain employs TRBV7-2 and TRBJ2-7; D is undetermined. V was pared by 1 base and J by 1 base, with 14 bases between. The CDR3 covers 16 residues. The V gene's germline CDR1 is SGHTA and CDR2 FQGNSA. CDR3 nucleotide sequence: TGTGCCAGCAGCTTAGACGTGGGCAGAAAGTCCTACGAGCAGTACTTC. It specifies CASSLDVGRKSYEQYF.

V and J are TRBV6-1 and TRBJ2-4; 8 positions agree with TRBD1. This CDR3 contains 17 residues. J was trimmed by 2 bases and V by 0 bases; bases with no gene match: 6. Germline CDR1 reads MNHNS; CDR2 reads SASEGT. The CDR3 nucleotides are TGTGCCAGCAGTGAAGCAGGACAGGGACCTCCCAAAAACATTCAGTACTTC. Protein: CASSEAGQGPPKNIQYF.

The gene calls are TRBV14 and TRBJ2-7; D is unresolved. Germline V gene lookup returns CDR1 SGHDN and CDR2 FVKESK. The CDR3 has 14 residues. The V end lost 0 bases, the J end lost 3 bases, and 9 bases lay between the germline ends. CDR3 residues: CASSQEATDYEQYF. CDR3 in DNA: TGTGCCAGCAGCCAAGAGGCCACTGACTACGAGCAGTACTTC.

V gene TRBV9 combines with J gene TRBJ2-1; 9 bases are a match to TRBD2. Per the germline V gene, CDR1 is SGDLS and CDR2 is YYNGEE. The trim removed 3 bases at V and 9 bases at J, leaving 13 bases unmatched. The CDR3 length is 16 residues. The CDR3 loop is CASSAHPGLALGEQFF. CDR3 nucleotides: TGTGCCAGCAGCGCCCACCCGGGACTAGCCTTAGGTGAGCAGTTCTTC.

The J gene is TRBJ2-5, the V gene TRBV6-6; D is possibly TRBD2 (5 bases). CDR3 length: 13 residues. Germline loops: CDR1 MNHNY, CDR2 SVGAGI (reference sequence). The V and J ends lost 7 bases and 5 bases respectively, with 14 bases between them. Here the CDR3 DNA reads TGTGCCAGCAATCCGGGGTTTTGGGAGACCCAGTACTTC. Translation gives CASNPGFWETQYF.

In its sample, this clone was seen once. The J gene is TRBJ1-5, the V gene TRBV28; TRBD1 matches 12 bases. The germline V gene has CDR1 MDHEN and CDR2 SYDVKM. J lost 3 bases, V lost 0 bases, and 3 bases had no gene match. The CDR3 is made up of 17 amino acids. For the CDR3, the DNA is TGTGCCAGCAGTTTATGGGGACAGGGGGCTGTCAATCAGCCCCAGCATTTT. This codes for CASSLWGQGAVNQPQHF.

As to this clone: Within the sample, other DNA sequences also encode this same CDR3. This chain links TRBV29-1 with TRBJ2-1, with D uncertain. Germline lookup yields CDR1 SQVTM and CDR2 ANQGSEA. V shed 6 bases and J shed 6 bases, with 6 bases lying between them. CDR3 length: 10 residues. CDR3 in DNA: TGCAGCGTCGTCGGCAATGAGCAGTTCTTC. It encodes CSVVGNEQFF.

The gene calls are TRBV6-1 and TRBJ2-1; TRBD2 aligns across 9 bases. The CDR3 spans 16 residues. CDR1 and CDR2 (germline): MNHNS, SASEGT. The ends lost 2 bases at V and 8 bases at J; junction bases unmatched: 10. The CDR3, as DNA: TGTGCCAGCAGTGAACGCGATAGCGGGAGTATATATGAGCAGTTCTTC. Translating it yields CASSERDSGSIYEQFF.

The rearrangement links TRBV19 to TRBJ2-2; tentatively, D is TRBD1 or TRBD2 (5 bases each). Germline values: CDR1 LNHDA, CDR2 SQIVND (reference sequence). Trimming removed 9 bases at V and 4 bases at J, with 15 bases between. The CDR3 length is 14 residues. The CDR3 protein is CASYERGATGELFF. The CDR3 coding sequence is TGTGCCAGCTATGAACGGGGCGCCACCGGGGAGCTGTTTTTT.

V and J are TRBV28 and TRBJ2-3; either TRBD1 or TRBD2 may fit D (5 bases each). CDR1 and CDR2 (germline): MDHEN, SYDVKM. The ends were cut back, 5 bases at V and 6 bases at J, with 9 bases in the middle. This CDR3 contains 12 residues. The CDR3: CASSVGEDTQYF. In DNA, the CDR3 is TGTGCCAGCAGTGTAGGGGAGGATACGCAGTATTTT.

The chain carries TRBV28 and TRBJ1-1, with D maybe TRBD1 (5 bases). In germline, CDR1 is MDHEN, CDR2 SYDVKM. The CDR3 has 16 amino acids. V was shortened by 3 bases and J by 1 base, with 15 bases between the two germline ends. The CDR3 region has the DNA TGTGCCAGCAGTTTGTTCGCCAGGGAACCGAACACTGAAGCTTTCTTT. Protein sequence: CASSLFAREPNTEAFF.

The gene calls are TRBV27 and TRBJ1-3; D possibly corresponds to TRBD1 (5 bases). CDR1 is MNHEY and CDR2 is SMNVEV in the germline V gene (reference sequence). There are 16 residues in the CDR3. V lost 4 bases to trimming and J lost 1 base, with 14 bases between them. CDR3 region: CASSSGTSGSGNTIYF. Written as DNA, the CDR3 is TGTGCCAGCAGTTCCGGGACTTCGGGTTCTGGAAACACCATATATTTT.

This chain uses TRBV7-9 with TRBJ1-2; the D is unclear. The CDR3 contains 15 residues. Trimming left V 5 bases short and J 5 bases short, with 18 bases between. Germline CDR1 SEHNR, CDR2 FQNEAQ (reference sequence). For the CDR3, the DNA is TGTGCCAGCAGCCCCCTTTTGGCAGATGGATATGGCTACACCTTC. It specifies CASSPLLADGYGYTF.

The CDR3 DNA reads TGTGCCAGCCGGTTTGGGCGGTCGAGCTCCTACAATGAGCAGTTCTTC. Amino acid sequence: CASRFGRSSSYNEQFF. The chain combines TRBV27 with TRBJ2-1, with D hard to call. The germline V gene encodes CDR1 MNHEY and CDR2 SMNVEV (reference sequence). V was pared by 8 bases and J by 0 bases, with 17 bases between. The CDR3 is made up of 16 amino acids.

The chain uses TRBV7-6 and TRBJ2-1, with 7 positions matching TRBD2. V lost 5 bases, J lost 4 bases, and 11 bases stayed unmatched. The germline gives CDR1 SGHVS, CDR2 FNYEAQ. There are 16 residues in the CDR3. This CDR3 is CASSNDRGEGYNEQFF. In DNA form, the CDR3 reads TGTGCCAGCAGCAACGACCGGGGGGAGGGTTACAATGAGCAGTTCTTC.

The chain couples TRBV27 to TRBJ2-2; D call uncertain. CDR3 size: 15 residues. Trimming shortened V by 0 bases and J by 3 bases, and 8 bases separated the two germline ends. Germline V CDR1 and CDR2: MNHEY, SMNVEV (reference sequence). The CDR3 DNA follows: TGTGCCAGCAGTTTATCTAGGCTTCACACCGGGGAGCTGTTTTTT. It specifies CASSLSRLHTGELFF.

This chain uses TRBV4-2 with TRBJ2-1, with no clear D. V was shortened by 0 bases and J by 7 bases, with 1 base between the two germline ends. Germline assignment: CDR1 LGHNA and CDR2 YNFKEQ. The CDR3 covers 11 residues. CDR3 region: CASSQDNEQFF. The CDR3, as DNA: TGTGCCAGCAGCCAAGATAATGAGCAGTTCTTC.

The chain recombines TRBV5-5 with TRBJ2-7; no definite D call. Germline loops: CDR1 SGHKS, CDR2 YYEKEE (reference sequence). Trimming shortened V by 5 bases and J by 3 bases, and 9 bases separated the two germline ends. This CDR3 spans 12 amino acids. The CDR3 region is CASSGTVYEQYF. CDR3 coding DNA: TGTGCCAGCAGTGGAACAGTCTACGAGCAGTACTTC.

About this clone itself: This same CDR3 is encoded by further DNA sequences in the sample. This chain links TRBV27 with TRBJ2-7; weak D call: TRBD2 (5 bases). The CDR3 length is 15 residues. Germline V gene lookup returns CDR1 MNHEY and CDR2 SMNVEV (reference sequence). The V end lost 5 bases, the J end lost 0 bases, and 14 bases lay between the germline ends. The CDR3: CASSPSGSGSYEQYF. Here the CDR3 DNA reads TGTGCCAGCAGTCCCTCGGGGAGCGGCTCCTACGAGCAGTACTTC.

The chain recombines TRBV9 with TRBJ2-7; TRBD1 agrees at 8 bases. V lost 4 bases and J lost 2; bases outside the gene matches: 2. The germline CDR1 and CDR2 sequences are SGDLS and YYNGEE. The CDR3 spans 13 residues. CDR3 in DNA: TGTGCCAGCAGCCAGGACAGGGCCTACGAGCAGTACTTC. This codes for CASSQDRAYEQYF.

The chain combines TRBV27 with TRBJ2-7, with D hard to call. CDR3 length: 14 residues. Germline V gene lookup returns CDR1 MNHEY and CDR2 SMNVEV (reference sequence). The V and J ends lost 2 bases and 0 bases respectively, with 8 bases between them. The CDR3 here is CASSLMGLSYEQYF. The CDR3 DNA follows: TGTGCCAGCAGTTTAATGGGCCTCTCCTACGAGCAGTACTTC.